The 14 T cell receptor beta chains presented below share a single source sample, sequenced in a study of cytomegalovirus exposure and HLA in healthy donors. PCR was performed using 60 Vbeta and 13 Jbeta primers. Clones were read by immunoSEQ multiplex PCR, and TCRdb kept only the in-frame ones, dropping some. The sample lists about 120,000 clones, more than 65% seen once, with over 9.5% in the top ten. The sequencing sample was made of PBMCs. The receptors shown here come from a man in his forties in good health and CMV-seropositive.

As regards this clone: Sequence at one end of the junction differs from germline and may be a read error. The chain is built from TRBV18 and TRBJ2-1; 8 nucleotides line up with TRBD1. The CDR3 contains 17 residues. CDR1 and CDR2 (germline): KGHSH, LQKENI. CDR3 amino acids: CASSPGQGAISCNEQFF. CDR3 bases: TGTGCCAGCTCACCAGGCCAGGGGGCCATCTCCTGCAATGAGCAGTTCTTC.

This chain uses TRBV4-3 with TRBJ2-7; 11 bases line up with TRBD1. V was pared by 0 bases and J by 7 bases, with 8 bases of the junction left unmatched. This CDR3 spans 16 amino acids. The germline CDR1 and CDR2 sequences are LGHNA and YSLEER. DNA for the CDR3: TGCGCCAGCAGCCAAGACGGAGGGACAGGGGGTAAAGAGCAGTACTTC. Translation gives CASSQDGGTGGKEQYF.

This clone appeared a single time. This chain joins TRBV7-9 and TRBJ1-1; D possibly corresponds to TRBD1 (5 bases). CDR3 length: 15 residues. Trimming took 4 bases from V and 1 from J, leaving 13 bases between them. Germline CDR1 reads SEHNR; CDR2 reads FQNEAQ (reference sequence). CDR3 DNA: TGTGCCAGCAGCTCGGGGGGGATCGCGAACACTGAAGCTTTCTTT. Translated: CASSSGGIANTEAFF. Full variable domain (missing parts from reference TRBV7-9 and TRBJ1-1): DTGVSQNPRHKITKRGQNVTFRCDPISEHNRLYWYRQTLGQGPEFLTYFQNEAQLEKSRLLSDRFSAERPKGSFSTLEIQRTEQGDSAMYLCASSSGGIANTEAFFGQGTRLTVV.

This chain links TRBV25-1 with TRBJ1-4, with unresolved D. CDR1 is MGHDK, CDR2 SYGVNS, per germline. CDR3 length: 15 amino acids. The V end lost 5 bases, the J end lost 1 base, and 11 bases lay between the germline ends. CDR3 region: CASSHLVVTNEKLFF. The CDR3 DNA sequence: TGTGCCAGCAGTCATTTAGTCGTAACTAATGAAAAACTGTTTTTT.

The sample holds a few counts of this clone. The chain links TRBV7-3 to TRBJ2-6; TRBD1 matches at 8 bases. Germline CDR1 reads SGHTA; CDR2 reads FQGTGA. J gave up 2 bases and V 4 bases, and 1 base lay outside the gene matches. The CDR3 extends over 15 amino acids. CDR3 loop: CASSSGGAGANVLTF. The CDR3 DNA reads as TGTGCCAGCAGCTCAGGGGGCGCTGGGGCCAACGTCCTGACTTTC.

This rearrangement joins TRBV19 to TRBJ2-1; 11 bases map to TRBD1. The germline V gene has CDR1 LNHDA and CDR2 SQIVND (reference sequence). The CDR3 contains 16 residues. The V segment lost 4 bases and the J segment 3 bases; nucleotides outside the gene matches: 5. CDR3 region: CASSTPGTGGYNEQFF. CDR3 DNA: TGTGCCAGTAGTACGCCCGGGACAGGGGGCTACAATGAGCAGTTCTTC.

Here the CDR3 reads CASSIGQHADTQYF. The CDR3 DNA reads as TGTGCCAGCAGCATCGGACAGCACGCAGATACGCAGTATTTT. This sequence joins TRBV7-2 and TRBJ2-3, with D perhaps matching TRBD1 (6 bases). The germline gives CDR1 SGHTA, CDR2 FQGNSA. The V end lost 5 bases, the J end lost 4 bases, and 13 bases lay between the germline ends. The CDR3 covers 14 residues. The whole variable domain, remainder taken from reference TRBV7-2 and TRBJ2-3, is GAGVSQSPSNKVTEKGKDVELRCDPISGHTALYWYRQSLGQGLEFLIYFQGNSAPDKSGLPSDRFSAERTGGSVSTLTIQRTQQEDSAVYLCASSIGQHADTQYFGPGTRLTVL.

The chain recombines TRBV7-8 with TRBJ1-5; 7 bases match TRBD1. Germline-derived CDR1 and CDR2 are SGHVS and FQNEAQ. The CDR3 runs 17 residues. V trimming: 5 bases; J trimming: 2 bases; junction bases outside the gene matches: 12. CDR3 nucleotide sequence: TGTGCCAGCAGCCATAAGGGGGCGGGAATGGGCAATCAGCCCCAGCATTTT. It codes for CASSHKGAGMGNQPQHF.

The gene calls are TRBV7-2 and TRBJ2-7; 9 bases fit TRBD1. The CDR3 sequence is 14 residues long. V was clipped by 5 bases and J by 3 bases; unmatched bases: 5. From germline, CDR1 is SGHTA and CDR2 FQGNSA. CDR3 nucleotides: TGTGCCAGCAGCATCCGACAGGGGGGCTACGAGCAGTACTTC. This gives the protein CASSIRQGGYEQYF.

The V and J genes are TRBV7-2 and TRBJ2-7; D might be TRBD2 (5 bases). The CDR3 spans 14 residues. Germline V lookup: CDR1 SGHTA, CDR2 FQGNSA. V shed 6 bases and J shed 3 bases, with 15 bases lying between them. CDR3 sequence reads: CASRTTAGYYEQYF. The CDR3, as DNA: TGTGCCAGCAGAACTACCGCGGGTTACTACGAGCAGTACTTC.

This chain links TRBV18 with TRBJ1-1, with a tentative D call TRBD1 (6 bases). CDR1 and CDR2 from the germline V gene are KGHSH and LQKENI. The V and J ends lost 7 bases and 1 base respectively, with 10 bases between them. The CDR3 totals 13 residues. CDR3 nucleotide sequence: TGTGCCAGCTTGCCGGGACAGAACACTGAAGCTTTCTTT. It yields the protein CASLPGQNTEAFF.

The V call is TRBV9, the J call TRBJ2-7, with a weak D call TRBD1 (6 bases). Deletions cut 0 bases from V and 4 bases from J, with 14 bases between. From germline, CDR1 is SGDLS and CDR2 YYNGEE. The CDR3 is 15 amino acids. CDR3: CASSVAPVQGYEQYF. CDR3 nucleotide sequence: TGTGCCAGCAGCGTAGCTCCAGTACAGGGTTACGAGCAGTACTTC.

The chain is built from TRBV7-3 and TRBJ2-7, with D perhaps TRBD2 (6 bases). The CDR3 loop spans 15 amino acids. The germline V and J ends were trimmed by 5 bases and 3 bases, with 17 bases remaining between them. The V gene's germline CDR1 is SGHTA and CDR2 FQGTGA. The CDR3 spells CASSPRGGYLYEQYF. The CDR3 coding sequence is TGTGCCAGCAGCCCGCGTGGGGGGTATCTCTACGAGCAGTACTTC.

A few counts support this clone. The chain combines TRBV4-2 with TRBJ2-7; TRBD2 matches 11 bases. V lost 3 bases to trimming and J lost 2 bases; unmatched junction nucleotides: 9. Germline V gene lookup returns CDR1 LGHNA and CDR2 YNFKEQ. The CDR3 is 17 amino acids. CDR3 protein: CASSQLVTSGTAYEQYF. CDR3 sequence (DNA): TGTGCCAGCAGCCAGTTGGTGACTAGCGGGACTGCCTACGAGCAGTACTTC.